This T cell receptor (beta chain) is from a study of cytomegalovirus exposure and HLA in healthy donors. The trim removed 5 bases at V and 7 bases at J, leaving 12 bases unmatched. Germline V CDR1 and CDR2: MDHEN, SYDVKM. There are 15 residues in the CDR3. Both 60 Vbeta primers and 13 Jbeta primers went into the PCR. Here immunoSEQ multiplex PCR was the method, and the copy in TCRdb shows in-frame clones only, minus some. The data hold 150,000 or so clones, with 70% to 90% observed a single time. V usage is TRBV28 and J usage is TRBJ2-5, with 8 bases identical to TRBD2. The sequence was obtained from a woman in her 40s in good health and CMV-seropositive. Source material: PBMCs. CDR3 nucleotides: TGTGCCAGCAGTGCCGCTAGCGCGGGAGGTAGGACCCAGTACTTC. Translated, it gives CASSAASAGGRTQYF.